The 15 T cell receptor beta chains in this list originate from one sample, sequenced in a study of blood T cell repertoires in COVID-19. The repertoire was sequenced with immunoSEQ multiplex PCR; TCRdb's copy has only in-frame clones and lacks some. The sample includes about 340,000 clones, about 89% seen only once; the top ten take 6% to 7%. The sequencing sample was made of peripheral blood. These receptors came from a woman aged 50 to 65 with COVID-19, enrolled during active disease.

Here the CDR3 reads CASSLDPGAGGFYEQYF. As DNA, the CDR3 is TGTGCCAGCAGCTTAGACCCGGGAGCGGGAGGGTTCTACGAGCAGTACTTC. V usage is TRBV11-2 and J usage is TRBJ2-7; TRBD2 aligns across 10 bases. Germline-derived CDR1 and CDR2 are SGHAT and FQNNGV. The CDR3 sequence is 17 residues long. With V trimmed by 0 bases and J by 3 bases, 8 bases remained unmatched.

This chain uses TRBV5-1 with TRBJ2-7; a weak D match, TRBD1 (5 bases). CDR1 is SGHRS, CDR2 YFSETQ, per germline. The CDR3 contains 15 residues. With 4 bases removed from V and 6 bases from J, the gap between germline ends came to 20 bases. DNA of the CDR3: TGCGCCAGCAGCCGTATCCTAGGACAATCGGGCGAGCAGTACTTC. This gives the protein CASSRILGQSGEQYF.

The chain employs TRBV11-3 and TRBJ2-1, with 10 bases identical to TRBD2. V lost 5 bases to trimming and J lost 4 bases; unmatched junction nucleotides: 5. The CDR3 totals 15 residues. Germline V gives CDR1 SGHNT, CDR2 YENEEA. CDR3 in amino acids: CASSLAGVAYNEQFF. The CDR3 DNA is TGTGCCAGCAGCCTAGCGGGAGTGGCTTACAATGAGCAGTTCTTC. The entire variable domain, with the rest obtained from reference TRBV11-3 and TRBJ2-1, is as follows: EAGVVQSPRYKIIEKKQPVAFWCNPISGHNTLYWYLQNLGQGPELLIRYENEEAVDDSQLPKDRFSAERLKGVDSTLKIQPAELGDSAVYLCASSLAGVAYNEQFFGPGTRLTVL.

The chain recombines TRBV14 with TRBJ2-1, with TRBD2 matching 8 bases. V shed 0 bases, J shed 4 bases, and the junction held 5 bases outside the gene matches. The CDR3 totals 16 residues. Germline CDR1 reads SGHDN; CDR2 reads FVKESK. CDR3 amino acids: CASSQDRTSRYNEQFF. In DNA, the CDR3 is TGTGCCAGCAGCCAAGATCGGACTAGCCGATACAATGAGCAGTTCTTC.

This clone turned up a few times. The chain joins TRBV2 to TRBJ1-1; no reliable D call. CDR1 is SNHLY and CDR2 is FYNNEI in the germline V gene. This CDR3 spans 14 amino acids. Trimming removed 8 bases at V and 0 bases at J, with 13 bases between. CDR3 loop: CASRSPSLNTEAFF. DNA for the CDR3: TGTGCCAGCCGTTCTCCTTCTCTGAACACTGAAGCTTTCTTT.

This sequence joins TRBV5-6 and TRBJ1-5, with a weak D call TRBD1 (5 bases). Trimming left V 2 bases short and J 1 base short, with 7 bases between. Germline lookup yields CDR1 SGHDT and CDR2 YYEEEE. The CDR3 runs 14 residues. The CDR3 is CASSFRGSNQPQHF. Written as DNA, the CDR3 is TGTGCCAGCAGCTTCCGGGGGAGCAATCAGCCCCAGCATTTT.

V and J are TRBV19 and TRBJ1-2; unclear D gene. Germline CDR1 and CDR2: LNHDA and SQIVND (reference sequence). The length of the CDR3 is 13 residues. V dropped 5 bases and J dropped 8 bases, with 15 bases sitting between them. The CDR3 DNA reads as TGTGCCAGTAGTTCGGGGTGGAGCAGCGGCTACACCTTC. Its translation: CASSSGWSSGYTF.

To note about this clone: Germline and junction disagree at one end, which may indicate a read error. V is TRBV6-2 or TRBV6-3 and J is TRBJ1-5, with D perhaps TRBD1 (5 bases). Germline V gene sequence: CDR1 MNHEY, CDR2 SVGEGT. CDR3 size: 15 residues. This CDR3 reads CASSYLGGITLPQHF. As DNA, the CDR3 is TGTGCCAGCAGCTACTTGGGGGGGATAACCCTGCCCCAGCATTTT.

This chain joins TRBV19 and TRBJ2-7, with 7 nucleotides matching TRBD1. The V gene's germline CDR1 is LNHDA and CDR2 SQIVND (reference sequence). The CDR3 spans 13 residues. The V gene end was trimmed by 4 bases and the J gene end by 4 bases; junction bases not matched to a gene: 4. This CDR3 reads CASSTTGVYEQYF. As DNA, the CDR3 is TGTGCCAGTAGTACAACAGGGGTTTACGAGCAGTACTTC. Supplemented by reference TRBV19 and TRBJ2-7, the full variable domain reads DGGITQSPKYLFRKEGQNVTLSCEQNLNHDAMYWYRQDPGQGLRLIYYSQIVNDFQKGDIAEGYSVSREKKESFPLTVTSAQKNPTAFYLCASSTTGVYEQYFGPGTRLTVT.

This clone has only one observation. The chain carries TRBV5-1 and TRBJ2-5; D is unresolved. V lost 4 bases and J lost 4, with 11 bases in between. This CDR3 spans 13 amino acids. CDR1 is SGHRS and CDR2 is YFSETQ in the germline V gene. The CDR3 DNA is TGCGCCAGCAGCACCCTAGGTATAGAGACCCAGTACTTC. Its protein is CASSTLGIETQYF.

The CDR3 spells CASSTGTRRSTDTQYF. CDR3 nucleotide sequence: TGTGCCAGCAGTACCGGGACTAGAAGGAGCACAGATACGCAGTATTTT. The chain combines TRBV27 with TRBJ2-3; TRBD2 aligns across 8 bases. Germline CDR1 MNHEY, CDR2 SMNVEV (reference sequence). Unmatched junction bases numbered 7, after V lost 5 bases and J lost 0 bases. The CDR3 runs 16 residues.

This clone has only one observation. This rearrangement joins TRBV11-2 to TRBJ2-3; D is perhaps TRBD2 (7 bases). In germline, CDR1 is SGHAT, CDR2 FQNNGV. The V gene lost 4 bases and the J gene lost 6 bases, with 8 bases spanning the gap. This CDR3 comprises 12 residues. In nucleotides, the CDR3 is TGTGCCAGCAGCTGGGGGGGCGATACGCAGTATTTT. This encodes CASSWGGDTQYF.

This clone appeared a few times. The gene calls are TRBV24-1 and TRBJ2-2; the match to TRBD2 covers 8 bases. CDR1 KGHDR and CDR2 SFDVKD come from the germline V gene. The CDR3 spans 16 residues. V lost 2 bases and J lost 8; bases outside the gene matches: 9. The CDR3 sequence is CATSDSGTSVSGELFF. DNA of the CDR3: TGTGCCACCAGTGATTCCGGGACTAGTGTATCGGGGGAGCTGTTTTTT.

A single count supports this clone. The V and J genes are TRBV6-5 and TRBJ2-1; TRBD2 agrees at 10 bases. The V gene's germline CDR1 is MNHEY and CDR2 SVGAGI. Trimming cost V 6 bases and J 3 bases; bases outside gene matches: 5. This CDR3 region has 15 residues. CDR3 loop: CASRITSGDYNEQFF. The CDR3, as DNA: TGTGCCAGCAGAATCACTAGCGGGGACTACAATGAGCAGTTCTTC.

In DNA, the CDR3 is TGTGCCAGCAGTGACGATAGGGGAATGGATACGCAGTATTTT. It encodes CASSDDRGMDTQYF. This chain joins TRBV2 and TRBJ2-3; D is possibly TRBD1 (5 bases). The CDR3 has 14 amino acids. Germline V gives CDR1 SNHLY, CDR2 FYNNEI. The V gene lost 3 bases and the J gene lost 6 bases, with 13 bases spanning the gap.